A single sample is the source of the 11 T cell receptor beta chains below, sequenced in a study of T cells after yellow fever vaccination (dated by TCRdb to between 2018 and 2021). The treatment or condition label of this sample denotes: live attenuated yellow fever vaccine strain. Receptor amplification or capture employed 5' RACE. Sequencing relied on an Illumina NovaSeq 6000. TCRdb ran its own pipeline on the public reads, namely fastp trimming at Q25 and MiXCR clone calling, and kept in-frame beta chains. Under each unique CDR3 protein, matching rows form one entry showing the most common genes and DNA. Recorded for this sample are some 420,000 distinct CDR3 sequences; roughly a sixth of them occurred a single time. 15% to 20% of the sample is in the top ten clones. Material: PBMCs, obtained before the yellow fever booster vaccination. Receptors were obtained from a young man who received the YFV17D yellow fever vaccine.

J is TRBJ1-2 and V is TRBV18, with 8 bases fitting TRBD1. The length of the CDR3 is 14 residues. The V gene's germline CDR1 is KGHSH and CDR2 LQKENI. J lost 8 bases, V lost 1 base, and 6 bases had no gene match. CDR3 residues: CASSPLSDREGYTF. As DNA, the CDR3 is TGTGCCAGCTCACCACTTTCGGACAGGGAAGGCTACACCTTC.

This clonotype appeared a few times. The chain couples TRBV4-1 to TRBJ2-2; D perhaps matches TRBD1 (6 bases). There are 14 residues in the CDR3. Germline assignment: CDR1 MGHRA and CDR2 YSYEKL. Trimming removed 10 bases at V and 4 bases at J, with 16 bases between. The DNA for the CDR3 is TGCGCCACCAGGGAGACAGGACTCACCGGGGAGCTGTTTTTT. Translation: CATRETGLTGELFF.

CDR3 region: CASSPDRYTYEQYF. Written as DNA, the CDR3 is TGTGCCAGCAGTCCAGACAGGTATACCTACGAGCAGTACTTC. The rearrangement uses TRBV12-3 or TRBV12-4 and TRBJ2-7; tentatively, D is TRBD1 (6 bases). Trimming took off 5 bases at V and 2 bases at J, with 13 bases between the two ends. This CDR3 region has 14 residues.

The rearrangement uses TRBV11-2 and TRBJ2-3; 9 nucleotides align to TRBD2. CDR3 length equals 15 residues. Germline trimming cut 3 bases from V and 6 bases from J; bases unmatched to any gene: 7. Germline V gene data show CDR1 as SGHAT and CDR2 as FQNNGV. CDR3 region: CASSFGGGAADTQYF. CDR3 in DNA: TGTGCCAGCAGCTTCGGCGGGGGGGCCGCGGATACGCAGTATTTT.

This clonotype appeared a few times. The chain is built from TRBV6-2 or TRBV6-3 and TRBJ2-7; D is undetermined. This CDR3 contains 12 residues. CDR1 is MNHEY, CDR2 SVGEGT, per germline. The V gene lost 6 bases and the J gene lost 9 bases, with 15 bases spanning the gap. The CDR3 sequence is CASSGQRHWQYF. The CDR3 region has the DNA TGTGCCAGCAGCGGGCAGCGCCACTGGCAGTACTTC.

Many counts were recorded for this clonotype. The chain couples TRBV3-1 to TRBJ2-4, with 12 bases lining up with TRBD2. This CDR3 comprises 17 residues. With 4 bases clipped from V and 6 bases from J, the junction kept 10 bases outside the gene matches. The germline CDR1 and CDR2 sequences are LGHDT and YNNKEL (reference sequence). The CDR3 here is CASSRDGLAGRGNIQYF. As DNA, the CDR3 is TGTGCCAGCAGCCGAGATGGACTAGCGGGGAGGGGAAACATTCAGTACTTC.

This clonotype has at least ten counts. The chain has TRBV4-2 and TRBJ2-3, with TRBD2 matching over 9 bases. The germline V gene encodes CDR1 LGHNA and CDR2 YNFKEQ. Trimming removed 2 bases from V and 6 bases from J; junction bases left unmatched: 9. This CDR3 spans 16 amino acids. The CDR3 loop is CASSQLSGGPSDTQYF. CDR3 coding DNA: TGTGCCAGCAGCCAACTGAGCGGGGGGCCATCCGATACGCAGTATTTT.

The V call is TRBV20-1, the J call TRBJ2-3, with TRBD1 identical over 7 bases. CDR3 size: 15 residues. Germline V CDR1 and CDR2: DFQATT, SNEGSKA (reference sequence). Losses at the gene ends were 6 bases for V and 2 bases for J; bases not matched to a gene: 11. In DNA, the CDR3 is TGCAGTGCCACGTCGAGGGGGCAGCTCACAGATACGCAGTATTTT. It yields the protein CSATSRGQLTDTQYF.

This clonotype was seen a few times. The V call is TRBV29-1, the J call TRBJ2-3, with D possibly matching TRBD2 (6 bases). Deletions cut 4 bases from V and 5 bases from J, with 13 bases between. The CDR3 is 13 residues long. Per the germline V gene, CDR1 is SQVTM and CDR2 is ANQGSEA. The CDR3 DNA reads TGCAGCGTTGCTCTCCGGGGGAGAGATACGCAGTATTTT. Translating gives CSVALRGRDTQYF.

The chain links TRBV21-1 to TRBJ2-2; whether TRBD1, the table's D call, matches the DNA was not checked. TRBV21-1 is reported as a pseudogene. The CDR3 consists of 16 residues. CDR3 DNA sequence: TGTGCCAGCAGCAAACTCCGGGACAGGGTTACCGGGGAGCTGTTTTTT. Protein sequence: CASSKLRDRVTGELFF.

The V call is TRBV5-1, the J call TRBJ1-1; possible D gene TRBD1, 5 bases. This CDR3 has 15 amino acids. From germline, CDR1 is SGHRS and CDR2 YFSETQ. V was trimmed by 2 bases and J by 3 bases, leaving 14 bases between them. CDR3: CASSLARDLYTEAFF. DNA for the CDR3: TGCGCCAGCAGCTTAGCCCGGGACTTGTACACTGAAGCTTTCTTT.